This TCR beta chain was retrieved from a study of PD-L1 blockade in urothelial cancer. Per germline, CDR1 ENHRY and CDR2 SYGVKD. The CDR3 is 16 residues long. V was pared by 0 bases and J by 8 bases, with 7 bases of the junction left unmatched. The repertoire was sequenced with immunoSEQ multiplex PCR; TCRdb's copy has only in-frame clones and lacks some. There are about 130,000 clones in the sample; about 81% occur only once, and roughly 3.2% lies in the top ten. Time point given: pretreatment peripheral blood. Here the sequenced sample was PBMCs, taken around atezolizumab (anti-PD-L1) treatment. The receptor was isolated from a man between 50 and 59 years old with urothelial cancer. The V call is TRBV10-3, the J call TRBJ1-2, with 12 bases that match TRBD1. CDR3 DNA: TGTGCCATCAGTGAGTCGGGGGGACAGGGGGCATCAGGCTACACCTTC. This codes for CAISESGGQGASGYTF.